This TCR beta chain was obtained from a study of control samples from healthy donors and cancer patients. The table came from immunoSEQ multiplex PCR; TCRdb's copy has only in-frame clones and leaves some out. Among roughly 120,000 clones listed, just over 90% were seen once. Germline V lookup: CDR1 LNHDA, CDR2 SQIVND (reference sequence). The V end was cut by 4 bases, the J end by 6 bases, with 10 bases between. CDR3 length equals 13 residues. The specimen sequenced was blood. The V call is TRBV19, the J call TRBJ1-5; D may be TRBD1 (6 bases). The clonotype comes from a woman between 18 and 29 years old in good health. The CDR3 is CASSNGQSQPQHF. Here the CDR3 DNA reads TGTGCCAGTAGTAACGGACAGAGTCAGCCCCAGCATTTT.